Listed here are 23 T cell receptor beta chains from one sample, sequenced in a study of blood T cell repertoires in COVID-19. Data came from immunoSEQ multiplex PCR; TCRdb stores just in-frame clones and leaves some out. Of under 250,000 clones listed, 80% to 90% are singletons. Material: PBMCs or T cells enriched from blood (not recorded which). Receptor source: a young woman in a cohort exposed to, infected with or recovered from COVID-19 (not recorded which).

The rearrangement uses TRBV7-3 and TRBJ2-7; 7 positions agree with TRBD2. Germline-derived CDR1 and CDR2 are SGHTA and FQGTGA. This CDR3 has 15 amino acids. J was trimmed by 3 bases and V by 5 bases; bases with no gene match: 10. The CDR3 DNA reads as TGTGCCAGCAGCAGTCAACCGGGACTAAACTACGAGCAGTACTTC. Amino acid sequence: CASSSQPGLNYEQYF.

This chain links TRBV3-1 (or the pseudogene TRBV3-2) with TRBJ2-7; unclear D gene. The V end lost 10 bases, the J end lost 3 bases, and 13 bases lay between the germline ends. The CDR3 covers 12 residues. Germline V gene lookup returns CDR1 LGHDT and CDR2 YNNKEL (reference sequence). The CDR3 sequence is CATSAGYYEQYF. DNA for the CDR3: TGTGCCACATCGGCAGGCTACTACGAGCAGTACTTC.

The chain combines TRBV5-1 with TRBJ2-1; D remains ambiguous. Per the germline V gene, CDR1 is SGHRS and CDR2 is YFSETQ. This CDR3 region has 12 residues. The V and J ends lost 4 bases and 8 bases respectively, with 10 bases between them. CDR3 coding DNA: TGCGCCAGCAGCATCTACTTCGATGAGCAGTTCTTC. This encodes CASSIYFDEQFF.

The genes are TRBV5-6 and TRBJ1-2; D ambiguous. V gave up 1 base and J gave up 2 bases, with 9 bases separating them. Germline CDR1 reads SGHDT; CDR2 reads YYEEEE. This CDR3 contains 14 residues. The CDR3 reads CASSLPQTNYGYTF. In DNA form, the CDR3 reads TGTGCCAGCAGCTTGCCACAGACGAACTATGGCTACACCTTC.

This clone occurred a few times. The gene calls are TRBV5-1 and TRBJ2-5; no reliable D call. The CDR3 loop spans 11 amino acids. CDR1 SGHRS and CDR2 YFSETQ come from the germline V gene. V was clipped by 4 bases and J by 1 base, with 2 bases between them. The DNA of the CDR3 is TGCGCCAGCAGCCTCCAAGAGACCCAGTACTTC. Its translation: CASSLQETQYF. Drawing the rest from reference TRBV5-1 and TRBJ2-5, the complete variable domain is KAGVTQTPRYLIKTRGQQVTLSCSPISGHRSVSWYQQTPGQGLQFLFEYFSETQRNKGNFPGRFSGRQFSNSRSEMNVSTLELGDSALYLCASSLQETQYFGPGTRLLVL.

The chain is built from TRBV24-1 and TRBJ2-2; D possibly corresponds to TRBD1 (6 bases). Germline lookup yields CDR1 KGHDR and CDR2 SFDVKD. This CDR3 contains 18 residues. V was trimmed by 3 bases and J by 1 base, leaving 17 bases between them. This CDR3 is CATSDPRRQGMNTGELFF. In DNA, the CDR3 is TGTGCCACCAGTGATCCCCGGCGGCAGGGGATGAACACCGGGGAGCTGTTTTTT.

This clone was seen once. This chain's CDR3 is CASSLGQPQHF. The CDR3 bases are TGTGCCAGCAGTTTGGGCCAGCCCCAGCATTTT. This chain joins TRBV28 and TRBJ1-5; unclear D gene. The CDR3 consists of 11 residues. The V end was cut by 3 bases, the J end by 7 bases, with 4 bases between. Germline assignment: CDR1 MDHEN and CDR2 SYDVKM.

The CDR3 spells CSVGHGGNGYEQYF. For the CDR3, the DNA is TGCAGCGTGGGCCACGGGGGAAATGGGTACGAGCAGTACTTC. The V and J genes are TRBV29-1 and TRBJ2-7, with D possibly matching TRBD2 (6 bases). The ends were cut back, 6 bases at V and 4 bases at J, with 19 bases in the middle. CDR1 SQVTM and CDR2 ANQGSEA come from the germline V gene. The CDR3 length is 14 residues.

The V and J genes are TRBV7-9 and TRBJ2-1; maybe TRBD2 (6 bases). V lost 4 bases to trimming and J lost 4 bases, with 14 bases between them. The CDR3 has 15 amino acids. Germline V gene sequence: CDR1 SEHNR, CDR2 FQNEAQ (reference sequence). CDR3 bases: TGTGCCAGCAGCTCTACGCTAGCGCGGTACAATGAGCAGTTCTTC. Protein: CASSSTLARYNEQFF.

The J gene is TRBJ2-5, the V gene TRBV12-3 or TRBV12-4, with D unresolved. V gave up 4 bases and J gave up 5 bases, with 5 bases separating them. There are 11 residues in the CDR3. The CDR3 is CASSSRETQYF. The CDR3, as DNA: TGTGCCAGCAGTTCGAGGGAGACCCAGTACTTC.

V gene TRBV28 combines with J gene TRBJ2-3; 7 bases map to TRBD1. Germline V gene lookup returns CDR1 MDHEN and CDR2 SYDVKM. J was trimmed by 3 bases and V by 6 bases; bases with no gene match: 12. There are 16 residues in the CDR3. DNA of the CDR3: TGTGCCAGCAGCGACACCCGGGACAGTGGGACAGATACGCAGTATTTT. It encodes CASSDTRDSGTDTQYF. The variable domain in full, with the rest retrieved from reference TRBV28 and TRBJ2-3, is DVKVTQSSRYLVKRTGEKVFLECVQDMDHENMFWYRQDPGLGLRLIYFSYDVKMKEKGDIPEGYSVSREKKERFSLILESASTNQTSMYLCASSDTRDSGTDTQYFGPGTRLTVL.

This clone was detected only a few times. The J gene is TRBJ2-5, the V gene TRBV10-1, with D possibly TRBD1 on 5 matching bases. Trimming stripped 0 bases from V and 8 bases from J, with 7 bases between. CDR1 is WNHNN and CDR2 is SYGVQD in the germline V gene (reference sequence). The CDR3 sequence is 12 residues long. The DNA of the CDR3 is TGCGCCAGCAGTGAGTCCCAGGGAACCCAGTACTTC. As protein: CASSESQGTQYF.

The chain combines TRBV18 with TRBJ1-4; D not certain. V was clipped by 5 bases and J by 8 bases, with 12 bases between them. Germline loops: CDR1 KGHSH, CDR2 LQKENI. The CDR3 length is 13 residues. The CDR3 DNA sequence: TGTGCCAGCTCATTCAGCGCCGAGGAAAAACTGTTTTTT. Encoded protein: CASSFSAEEKLFF.

The V gene is TRBV30, the J gene TRBJ1-1, with D hard to call. Germline CDR1 reads GTSNPN; CDR2 reads SVGIG (reference sequence). This CDR3 is 12 amino acids long. The germline V and J ends were trimmed by 3 bases and 4 bases, with 9 bases remaining between them. CDR3 sequence (DNA): TGTGCCTGGAGGGCGGTTGGCACTGAAGCTTTCTTT. This gives the protein CAWRAVGTEAFF.

This rearrangement joins TRBV21-1 to TRBJ1-1; the table's D call of TRBD1 was not tested on the DNA. TRBV21-1 is given as a pseudogene. The CDR3 loop spans 14 amino acids. The CDR3 DNA sequence: TGTGCCAGCAGCAACCGCGACAGCTTCACTGAAGCTTTCTTT. Its protein product is CASSNRDSFTEAFF.

In nucleotides, the CDR3 is TGTGCCAGCAGATACACAGGGGGCTCGGCTGAAGCTTTCTTT. Translated, it gives CASRYTGGSAEAFF. The rearrangement uses TRBV5-4 and TRBJ1-1; 9 nucleotides line up with TRBD1. The CDR3 totals 14 residues. Germline-derived CDR1 and CDR2 are SGHNT and YYREEE (reference sequence). Losses at the gene ends were 5 bases for V and 6 bases for J; bases not matched to a gene: 8.

This chain connects TRBV7-8 to TRBJ2-1, with 7 bases lining up with TRBD2. This CDR3 is built from 12 residues. The V gene's germline CDR1 is SGHVS and CDR2 FQNEAQ. With 11 bases clipped from V and 9 bases from J, the junction kept 10 bases outside the gene matches. CDR3 sequence: CAGGKRGSEQFF. In DNA, the CDR3 is TGTGCCGGGGGTAAGCGGGGCAGTGAGCAGTTCTTC. The entire variable domain, with the rest obtained from reference TRBV7-8 and TRBJ2-1, is as follows: GAGVSQSPRYKVAKRGQDVALRCDPISGHVSLFWYQQALGQGPEFLTYFQNEAQLDKSGLPSDRFFAERPEGSVSTLKIQRTQQEDSAVYLCAGGKRGSEQFFGPGTRLTVL.

V gene TRBV12-3 or TRBV12-4 combines with J gene TRBJ1-4; maybe TRBD1 (6 bases). The V end was cut by 5 bases, the J end by 6 bases, with 10 bases between. There are 13 residues in the CDR3. The CDR3 nucleotides are TGTGCCAGCAGTAACAGGGTCGATGAAAAACTGTTTTTT. Its protein is CASSNRVDEKLFF.

The V gene is TRBV18, the J gene TRBJ2-6; 8 bases are a match to TRBD1. CDR1 and CDR2 (germline): KGHSH, LQKENI. The CDR3 spans 17 residues. The J segment lost 3 bases and the V segment lost 3 bases, leaving 7 bases of the junction unmatched. CDR3 sequence (DNA): TGTGCCAGCTCACCGGAGACAGGGGCAATTGGGGCCAACGTCCTGACTTTC. Translation: CASSPETGAIGANVLTF.

The chain is built from TRBV19 and TRBJ1-1, with 9 nucleotides matching TRBD1. Germline CDR1 is LNHDA and CDR2 is SQIVND (reference sequence). V trimming: 3 bases; J trimming: 5 bases; junction bases outside the gene matches: 10. The CDR3 contains 16 residues. The CDR3 DNA reads as TGTGCCAGTAGTATCCCGCGGACAGGGGAAGAGACTGAAGCTTTCTTT. Protein: CASSIPRTGEETEAFF.

In regard to this clone: The same CDR3 arises from other DNA sequences in this sample as well. The J gene is TRBJ1-2, the V gene TRBV28; D is possibly TRBD1 (5 bases). The germline V and J ends were trimmed by 2 bases and 4 bases, with 5 bases remaining between them. CDR1 is MDHEN, CDR2 SYDVKM, per germline. CDR3 size: 12 residues. CDR3 DNA: TGTGCCAGCAGTTTAGACAGCTATGGCTACACCTTC. It codes for CASSLDSYGYTF.

The chain combines TRBV6-5 with TRBJ2-3; possibly TRBD2 for D (6 bases). V lost 2 bases, J lost 8 bases, and 11 bases lay in between. The CDR3 is 13 amino acids. Germline assignment: CDR1 MNHEY and CDR2 SVGAGI. CDR3 amino acids: CASSYGGDITQYF. CDR3 DNA: TGTGCCAGCAGTTACGGAGGGGATATTACGCAGTATTTT.

The V call is TRBV13, the J call TRBJ1-5; no clear D gene. Trimming shortened V by 0 bases and J by 7 bases, and 7 bases separated the two germline ends. The germline V gene encodes CDR1 PRHDT and CDR2 FYEKMQ (reference sequence). The CDR3 is 13 amino acids. CDR3 DNA sequence: TGTGCCAGCAGCTTAGGGCCTCGGCAGCCCCAGCATTTT. Amino acid sequence: CASSLGPRQPQHF.